This TCR beta chain comes out of a study of CD8+ T cells in alopecia areata. As for the study in general: The tofacitinib course ran for 6 to 18 months and was followed by 6 months off drug.

Germline CDR1 is GTSNPN and CDR2 is SVGIG (reference sequence). The CDR3 covers 13 residues. The V end was cut by 2 bases, the J end by 2 bases, with 9 bases between. Sequencing relied on a cDNA template that was reverse transcribed from extracted RNA. The repertoire was sequenced with immunoSEQ multiplex PCR; TCRdb's copy has only in-frame clones and lacks some. The profile shows 140,000 to 150,000 clones, 51% of them singletons. The rearrangement links TRBV30 to TRBJ1-2; no clear D gene. The sequence derives from a human donor with alopecia areata. The specimen was CD4+ T cells sorted from blood, collected at week 0. The chain's CDR3 is CAWSPTENYGYTF. In DNA form, the CDR3 reads TGTGCCTGGAGTCCTACAGAGAACTATGGCTACACCTTC.